These 30 T cell receptor beta chains originate from one sample sequenced in a study of radiation and T cells in renal cell carcinoma. Regarding time point: baseline pretreatment blood. As for treatment: 15 Gy SBRT to primary tumor, nephrectomy 4 weeks later. The data were produced by immunoSEQ multiplex PCR, yet TCRdb's version contains in-frame clones alone and is incomplete. The sample has about 130,000 clones; about four fifths are singletons. Here the sequenced sample was blood, taken from a patient whose treatment included radiotherapy and nephrectomy. The origin of the receptors is a woman in her sixties with renal cell carcinoma.

V is TRBV27 and J is TRBJ2-7; 11 nucleotides align to TRBD2. V dropped 4 bases and J dropped 6; count of bases not matched to a gene: 17. The CDR3 covers 18 residues. Looked up from germline, CDR1 is MNHEY and CDR2 is SMNVEV (reference sequence). The CDR3 here is CASSSSPLAGVPMGEQYF. The CDR3 DNA reads as TGTGCCAGCAGTTCTTCTCCACTAGCGGGAGTGCCTATGGGCGAGCAGTACTTC.

The chain joins TRBV4-1 to TRBJ2-2; the match to TRBD1 covers 7 bases. The CDR3 is made up of 15 amino acids. The ends lost 3 bases at V and 5 bases at J; junction bases unmatched: 6. From germline, CDR1 is MGHRA and CDR2 YSYEKL. The CDR3 bases are TGCGCCAGCAGCCAGGTGACAGGGAAAACCGGGGAGCTGTTTTTT. Its translation is CASSQVTGKTGELFF.

The CDR3 sequence is CASSLASRSEQYF. DNA for the CDR3: TGTGCCAGCAGCTTGGCATCGAGGAGCGAGCAGTACTTC. The rearrangement uses TRBV11-3 and TRBJ2-7; D uncertain. This CDR3 region has 13 residues. The V end lost 3 bases, the J end lost 6 bases, and 12 bases lay between the germline ends. Germline V CDR1 and CDR2: SGHNT, YENEEA. Looking up the rest from reference TRBV11-3 and TRBJ2-7 gives the full variable domain: EAGVVQSPRYKIIEKKQPVAFWCNPISGHNTLYWYLQNLGQGPELLIRYENEEAVDDSQLPKDRFSAERLKGVDSTLKIQPAELGDSAVYLCASSLASRSEQYFGPGTRLTVT.

The chain is built from TRBV6-1 and TRBJ2-2, with D uncertain. Trimming pared 2 bases from V and 1 base from J, leaving 2 bases between. CDR3 length: 13 residues. CDR1 is MNHNS, CDR2 SASEGT, per germline. The CDR3: CASSELNTGELFF. DNA of the CDR3: TGTGCCAGCAGTGAATTGAACACCGGGGAGCTGTTTTTT.

CDR3 sequence reads: CSARGAYEQYF. CDR3 sequence (DNA): TGCAGTGCCCGGGGGGCCTACGAGCAGTACTTC. This chain joins TRBV20-1 and TRBJ2-7; 7 bases align to TRBD2. Germline-derived CDR1 and CDR2 are DFQATT and SNEGSKA (reference sequence). V shed 6 bases, J shed 2 bases, and the junction held 1 base outside the gene matches. This CDR3 region has 11 residues.

Comments on this clone: The same CDR3 is also encoded by other DNA sequences in this sample. This chain connects TRBV5-4 to TRBJ1-6; D remains ambiguous. Germline loops: CDR1 SGHNT, CDR2 YYREEE (reference sequence). Trimming cost V 1 base and J 0 bases, with 5 bases left between them. The CDR3 totals 15 residues. CDR3 protein: CASSLRGSYNSPLHF. In DNA form, the CDR3 reads TGTGCCAGCAGCTTGCGGGGCTCCTATAATTCACCCCTCCACTTT. The variable domain in full, with the rest retrieved from reference TRBV5-4 and TRBJ1-6, is ETGVTQSPTHLIKTRGQQVTLRCSSQSGHNTVSWYQQALGQGPQFIFQYYREEENGRGNFPPRFSGLQFPNYSSELNVNALELDDSALYLCASSLRGSYNSPLHFGNGTRLTVT.

This sequence joins TRBV5-4 and TRBJ2-6; unclear D gene. CDR3 length: 16 amino acids. CDR1 SGHNT and CDR2 YYREEE come from the germline V gene (reference sequence). V lost 2 bases to trimming and J lost 0 bases, with 9 bases between them. As DNA, the CDR3 is TGTGCCAGCAGCTTCGGGCTGCACTCTGGGGCCAACGTCCTGACTTTC. It encodes CASSFGLHSGANVLTF.

J is TRBJ1-2 and V is TRBV5-6; weak D call: TRBD1 (5 bases). The CDR3 loop spans 13 amino acids. Trimming cost V 7 bases and J 0 bases, with 10 bases left between them. Looked up from germline, CDR1 is SGHDT and CDR2 is YYEEEE. In DNA form, the CDR3 reads TGTGCCAGCGCGGCAGGGACTAACTATGGCTACACCTTC. Translating it yields CASAAGTNYGYTF.

Turning to this clone: The same CDR3 arises from other DNA sequences in this sample as well. This rearrangement joins TRBV19 to TRBJ2-5; D perhaps matches TRBD2 (6 bases). Germline lookup yields CDR1 LNHDA and CDR2 SQIVND (reference sequence). Trimming cost V 3 bases and J 1 base, with 9 bases left between them. CDR3 length: 14 amino acids. The CDR3 nucleotides read TGTGCCAGTAGTATCGGGGGAGGCCAAGAGACCCAGTACTTC. It encodes CASSIGGGQETQYF.

This chain links TRBV2 with TRBJ2-5; D unclear. The CDR3 contains 11 residues. Trimming removed 4 bases at V and 3 bases at J, with 3 bases between. Looked up from germline, CDR1 is SNHLY and CDR2 is FYNNEI. The CDR3 sequence: CASSAKETQYF. The CDR3 DNA reads as TGTGCCAGCAGTGCAAAAGAGACCCAGTACTTC.

J is TRBJ2-1 and V is TRBV11-1; D call uncertain. V lost 4 bases and J lost 10, with 11 bases in between. The length of the CDR3 is 12 residues. Looked up from germline, CDR1 is SGHAT and CDR2 is FQDESV (reference sequence). As DNA, the CDR3 is TGTGCCAGCAGCTACCCGGACCGGGAGCAGTTCTTC. Its protein product is CASSYPDREQFF.

This clone was counted a few times. This rearrangement joins TRBV11-2 to TRBJ1-1, with D hard to call. V was trimmed by 4 bases and J by 4 bases, leaving 10 bases between them. This CDR3 is built from 13 residues. Germline loops: CDR1 SGHAT, CDR2 FQNNGV. The CDR3 region is CASSSLWVTEAFF. DNA for the CDR3: TGTGCCAGCAGCTCTCTATGGGTCACTGAAGCTTTCTTT.

The rearrangement links TRBV5-1 to TRBJ2-7, with D unresolved. V was shortened by 0 bases and J by 2 bases, with 12 bases between the two germline ends. Per germline, CDR1 SGHRS and CDR2 YFSETQ. This CDR3 contains 15 residues. CDR3 residues: CASSLGPVETYEQYF. The CDR3 region has the DNA TGCGCCAGCAGCTTGGGACCCGTGGAAACCTACGAGCAGTACTTC. The whole variable domain, filled in from reference TRBV5-1 and TRBJ2-7, reads KAGVTQTPRYLIKTRGQQVTLSCSPISGHRSVSWYQQTPGQGLQFLFEYFSETQRNKGNFPGRFSGRQFSNSRSEMNVSTLELGDSALYLCASSLGPVETYEQYFGPGTRLTVT.

The sample holds a few counts of this clone. V gene TRBV5-6 combines with J gene TRBJ2-7, with 7 bases fitting TRBD2. V shed 4 bases, J shed 0 bases, and the junction held 4 bases outside the gene matches. The CDR3 totals 14 residues. Germline loops: CDR1 SGHDT, CDR2 YYEEEE. CDR3 loop: CASSPRGSSYEQYF. The CDR3 nucleotides are TGTGCCAGCAGCCCTCGCGGGAGCTCCTACGAGCAGTACTTC.

This chain links TRBV9 with TRBJ1-2; TRBD1 aligns across 7 bases. Unmatched junction bases numbered 9, after V lost 5 bases and J lost 8 bases. The CDR3 is 13 residues long. From germline, CDR1 is SGDLS and CDR2 YYNGEE. The CDR3 nucleotides read TGTGCCAGCAGATCTGACAGGGCGGCGGGCTACACCTTC. Protein sequence: CASRSDRAAGYTF.

The chain carries TRBV10-3 and TRBJ2-1; tentatively, D is TRBD1 or TRBD2 (6 bases each). Germline loops: CDR1 ENHRY, CDR2 SYGVKD. V was pared by 10 bases and J by 8 bases, with 21 bases between. This CDR3 comprises 14 residues. CDR3 DNA sequence: TGTGCCACCCGGGGGCAGGGGAATTCGGATGAGCAGTTCTTC. It codes for CATRGQGNSDEQFF.

The chain recombines TRBV11-3 with TRBJ2-7; the match to TRBD2 covers 8 bases. V shed 5 bases and J 8 bases; nucleotides not matched to a gene: 11. CDR1 is SGHNT, CDR2 YENEEA, per germline. This CDR3 spans 14 amino acids. CDR3: CASSRAGREVKQYF. In DNA, the CDR3 is TGTGCCAGCAGCAGAGCGGGGCGGGAGGTTAAGCAGTACTTC.

The V and J genes are TRBV5-3 and TRBJ1-4; D is unresolved. TRBV5-3 is marked as an open reading frame, function uncertain. Trimming left V 3 bases short and J 5 bases short, with 8 bases between. The CDR3 has 13 residues. CDR3 nucleotides: TGTGCCAGAAGCTCGGGTCGGAATGAAAAACTGTTTTTT. It yields the protein CARSSGRNEKLFF.

The rearrangement uses TRBV5-6 and TRBJ2-1; weak D call: TRBD1 (5 bases). This CDR3 contains 14 residues. The germline V gene has CDR1 SGHDT and CDR2 YYEEEE. Deletions cut 4 bases from V and 8 bases from J, with 16 bases between. The CDR3 DNA is TGTGCCAGCAGCCGACCCCAGGGCGTCGATGAGCAGTTCTTC. It yields the protein CASSRPQGVDEQFF.

The rearrangement joins TRBV4-1 to TRBJ2-7, with D perhaps TRBD1 or TRBD2 (6 bases each). There are 14 residues in the CDR3. The germline V and J ends were trimmed by 0 bases and 5 bases, with 11 bases remaining between them. Germline CDR1 reads MGHRA; CDR2 reads YSYEKL. CDR3 residues: CASSQDRGDHEQYF. CDR3 sequence (DNA): TGCGCCAGCAGCCAAGATAGGGGGGACCACGAGCAGTACTTC.

The chain carries TRBV4-1 and TRBJ2-7; D is possibly TRBD2 (5 bases). Trimming took off 0 bases at V and 0 bases at J, with 9 bases between the two ends. CDR1 and CDR2 (germline): MGHRA, YSYEKL. CDR3 size: 15 residues. CDR3 residues: CASSQDGAVSYEQYF. The CDR3 region has the DNA TGCGCCAGCAGCCAAGATGGAGCGGTCTCCTACGAGCAGTACTTC.

The chain carries TRBV6-5 and TRBJ2-1, with D tentatively TRBD2 (6 bases). V was shortened by 6 bases and J by 8 bases, with 20 bases between the two germline ends. From germline, CDR1 is MNHEY and CDR2 SVGAGI. The length of the CDR3 is 15 residues. The CDR3 bases are TGTGCCAGCAGGGAGGGTTTTTTCCGTCAGCATGAGCAGTTCTTC. Encoded protein: CASREGFFRQHEQFF.

The J gene is TRBJ2-3, the V gene TRBV19, with TRBD1 matching 10 bases. Germline CDR1 is LNHDA and CDR2 is SQIVND (reference sequence). J was trimmed by 5 bases and V by 9 bases; bases with no gene match: 8. CDR3 length equals 14 residues. The CDR3 coding sequence is TGTGCCAGCAGAGGGACAGGGGAGGGAGATACGCAGTATTTT. Encoded protein: CASRGTGEGDTQYF.

V is TRBV7-6 and J is TRBJ2-1; no firm D call. V lost 5 bases, J lost 2 bases, and 7 bases lay in between. The CDR3 runs 13 residues. Germline lookup yields CDR1 SGHVS and CDR2 FNYEAQ. The CDR3 DNA follows: TGTGCCAGCAGCCCCGGGCCCTACAATGAGCAGTTCTTC. Translating gives CASSPGPYNEQFF.

The chain employs TRBV29-1 and TRBJ2-7; D gene ambiguous. The CDR3 spans 12 residues. The V gene lost 5 bases and the J gene lost 4 bases, with 12 bases spanning the gap. Looked up from germline, CDR1 is SQVTM and CDR2 is ANQGSEA. CDR3 region: CSVRMWAYEQYF. The CDR3 coding sequence is TGCAGCGTTCGAATGTGGGCATACGAGCAGTACTTC.

DNA of the CDR3: TGTGCCAGCAGTGAAAGGGGGGCGACAGTCTTCAGCAATCAGCCCCAGCATTTT. This codes for CASSERGATVFSNQPQHF. The chain couples TRBV6-1 to TRBJ1-5; the D gene is possibly TRBD1 (6 bases). CDR1 is MNHNS and CDR2 is SASEGT in the germline V gene. Trimming removed 2 bases from V and 1 base from J, with 18 bases in between. The length of the CDR3 is 18 residues.

The V call is TRBV2, the J call TRBJ1-6; D not certain. Germline CDR1 SNHLY, CDR2 FYNNEI. The CDR3 contains 12 residues. V gave up 6 bases and J gave up 7 bases, with 7 bases separating them. The CDR3: CASSYTNSPLHF. The CDR3 coding sequence is TGTGCCAGCAGCTACACGAATTCACCCCTCCACTTT.

The CDR3 coding sequence is TGTGCCAGCAGCGCGCGGGGGGTGAACACCGGGGAGCTGTTTTTT. It translates to CASSARGVNTGELFF. This chain connects TRBV7-3 to TRBJ2-2, with TRBD2 matching 8 bases. Trimming removed 5 bases from V and 1 base from J; junction bases left unmatched: 3. CDR3 size: 15 residues. Germline V CDR1 and CDR2: SGHTA, FQGTGA. Combining the CDR3 with reference TRBV7-3 and TRBJ2-2 gives the whole variable domain GAGVSQTPSNKVTEKGKYVELRCDPISGHTALYWYRQSLGQGPEFLIYFQGTGAADDSGLPNDRFFAVRPEGSVSTLKIQRTERGDSAVYLCASSARGVNTGELFFGEGSRLTVL.

The chain couples TRBV5-6 to TRBJ1-1; D possibly corresponds to TRBD1 (6 bases). V was cut by 5 bases and J by 1 base, with 12 bases left in between. The CDR3 is 14 amino acids. Germline V lookup: CDR1 SGHDT, CDR2 YYEEEE. For the CDR3, the DNA is TGTGCCAGCAGTCGGGGGGGGCCGAACACTGAAGCTTTCTTT. Amino acids: CASSRGGPNTEAFF.

V and J are TRBV5-5 and TRBJ2-7; the D gene is possibly TRBD1 (6 bases). The CDR3 covers 16 residues. V was trimmed by 2 bases and J by 0 bases, leaving 15 bases between them. Germline CDR1 SGHKS, CDR2 YYEKEE (reference sequence). DNA for the CDR3: TGTGCCAGCAGCTTCCGACAGGTTCGTAGCTCCTACGAGCAGTACTTC. Translated, it gives CASSFRQVRSSYEQYF.